A single sample is the source of the 19 T cell receptor beta chains below, sequenced in a study of OX40 agonist ivuxolimab in advanced cancers. The data were produced by immunoSEQ multiplex PCR, yet TCRdb's version contains in-frame clones alone and is incomplete. The data contain 20,000 or so clones, approximately 84% of them singletons. The sample in question was CD4+ or CD8+ T cells sorted from blood, obtained in a trial of the OX40 agonist ivuxolimab. The receptors originated from an adult with an advanced solid tumor such as melanoma, head and neck, liver or kidney cancer.

The V gene is TRBV5-5, the J gene TRBJ2-7, with no clear D. The CDR3 is made up of 11 amino acids. Germline CDR1 and CDR2: SGHKS and YYEKEE (reference sequence). V was pared by 4 bases and J by 4 bases, with 6 bases between. The CDR3 DNA is TGTGCCAGCAGCGACCCTTACGAGCAGTACTTC. It translates to CASSDPYEQYF.

V is TRBV5-6 and J is TRBJ2-1; possible D gene TRBD2, 5 bases. Germline assignment: CDR1 SGHDT and CDR2 YYEEEE. With 4 bases removed from V and 1 base from J, the gap between germline ends came to 18 bases. This CDR3 contains 17 residues. This CDR3 is CASSPGPGSRSYNEQFF. The CDR3 bases are TGTGCCAGCAGCCCGGGTCCGGGGTCGAGATCCTACAATGAGCAGTTCTTC.

This chain uses TRBV4-2 with TRBJ2-3; perhaps TRBD2 as D (6 bases). The CDR3 has 18 amino acids. The germline V and J ends were trimmed by 3 bases and 2 bases, with 21 bases remaining between them. The V gene's germline CDR1 is LGHNA and CDR2 YNFKEQ. The CDR3 loop is CASSQSHQGLGTTDTQYF. The CDR3 DNA reads as TGTGCCAGCAGCCAGAGTCATCAGGGACTCGGAACCACAGATACGCAGTATTTT.

This chain joins TRBV2 and TRBJ2-1; D gene unclear. The CDR3 has 15 residues. Germline lookup yields CDR1 SNHLY and CDR2 FYNNEI. The V gene lost 7 bases and the J gene lost 2 bases, with 15 bases spanning the gap. CDR3 nucleotide sequence: TGTGCCAGCATTGTCGACAAAAGCCCCTACAATGAGCAGTTCTTC. Residues: CASIVDKSPYNEQFF.

The CDR3 sequence is CASSPWTGAEAFF. In DNA, the CDR3 is TGTGCCAGTAGTCCTTGGACTGGAGCTGAAGCTTTCTTT. This chain uses TRBV19 with TRBJ1-1; D unresolved. This CDR3 is built from 13 residues. The germline V gene encodes CDR1 LNHDA and CDR2 SQIVND (reference sequence). Between the trimmed V and J ends, which lost 5 bases and 6 bases, there was a span of 13 bases. Full variable domain (remainder filled in from reference TRBV19 and TRBJ1-1): DGGITQSPKYLFRKEGQNVTLSCEQNLNHDAMYWYRQDPGQGLRLIYYSQIVNDFQKGDIAEGYSVSREKKESFPLTVTSAQKNPTAFYLCASSPWTGAEAFFGQGTRLTVV.

The V and J genes are TRBV7-6 and TRBJ1-2; TRBD1 agrees at 9 bases. Germline V gene data show CDR1 as SGHVS and CDR2 as FNYEAQ. Trimming removed 5 bases from V and 7 bases from J; junction bases left unmatched: 14. The CDR3 runs 16 residues. CDR3 region: CASSIAPGQGVIGYTF. The CDR3 bases are TGTGCCAGCAGCATCGCCCCGGGACAGGGTGTAATTGGCTACACCTTC.

V usage is TRBV10-2 and J usage is TRBJ2-1; 11 positions match TRBD2. Germline-derived CDR1 and CDR2 are WSHSY and SAAADI. With V trimmed by 7 bases and J by 8 bases, 1 base remained unmatched. The CDR3 totals 12 residues. The CDR3 nucleotides are TGCGCCAGCATTAGCGGGGGGGATGAGCAGTTCTTC. Amino acid sequence: CASISGGDEQFF.

The chain has TRBV6-4 and TRBJ2-3, with 11 nucleotides matching TRBD2. This CDR3 is 15 amino acids long. Germline V gene data show CDR1 as MRHNA and CDR2 as SNTAGT. Trimming removed 3 bases from V and 4 bases from J; junction bases left unmatched: 3. The CDR3 here is CASSDFSGGADTQYF. Written as DNA, the CDR3 is TGTGCCAGCAGTGATTTTAGCGGGGGGGCAGATACGCAGTATTTT.

The V gene is TRBV10-1, the J gene TRBJ2-5, with D perhaps matching TRBD1 (7 bases). V gave up 5 bases and J gave up 5 bases, with 15 bases separating them. Germline V gene sequence: CDR1 WNHNN, CDR2 SYGVQD (reference sequence). The CDR3 length is 14 residues. The CDR3 bases are TGCGCCAGCAGTCGGAGGGGGCCAAAGGAGACCCAGTACTTC. Translated, it gives CASSRRGPKETQYF.

The chain employs TRBV4-1 and TRBJ2-3; D unresolved. Per germline, CDR1 MGHRA and CDR2 YSYEKL. V was pared by 0 bases and J by 1 base, with 8 bases between. This CDR3 contains 15 residues. This CDR3 is CASSQDTGGTDTQYF. The CDR3 nucleotides read TGCGCCAGCAGCCAAGACACCGGAGGCACAGATACGCAGTATTTT.

The chain has TRBV13 and TRBJ1-2; TRBD1 might be the D (5 bases). V dropped 3 bases and J dropped 3 bases, with 14 bases sitting between them. Germline V gene lookup returns CDR1 PRHDT and CDR2 FYEKMQ (reference sequence). This CDR3 spans 15 amino acids. The CDR3: CASSFLGGTHYGYTF. The CDR3 DNA reads as TGTGCCAGCAGCTTCCTGGGGGGGACTCACTATGGCTACACCTTC. Drawing the rest from reference TRBV13 and TRBJ1-2, the complete variable domain is AAGVIQSPRHLIKEKRETATLKCYPIPRHDTVYWYQQGPGQDPQFLISFYEKMQSDKGSIPDRFSAQQFSDYHSELNMSSLELGDSALYFCASSFLGGTHYGYTFGSGTRLTVV.

The gene calls are TRBV11-2 and TRBJ2-7; 10 bases fit TRBD1. Trimming took 5 bases from V and 2 from J; bases not matched to a gene: 3. CDR1 and CDR2 from the germline V gene are SGHAT and FQNNGV. CDR3 length equals 14 residues. CDR3 DNA sequence: TGTGCCAGCAGCCCCGGACAGGGGGCCTACGAGCAGTACTTC. This encodes CASSPGQGAYEQYF.

The rearrangement uses TRBV11-2 and TRBJ2-7, with 9 nucleotides matching TRBD2. V shed 1 base, J shed 7 bases, and the junction held 11 bases outside the gene matches. This CDR3 is 16 amino acids long. CDR1 SGHAT and CDR2 FQNNGV come from the germline V gene. DNA of the CDR3: TGTGCCAGCAGCTTAGGCCCAGCTAGCGGGATATATGAGCAGTACTTC. Translating gives CASSLGPASGIYEQYF.

J is TRBJ1-1 and V is TRBV7-8; perhaps TRBD1 as D (5 bases). There are 12 residues in the CDR3. With 3 bases removed from V and 7 bases from J, the gap between germline ends came to 9 bases. Germline lookup yields CDR1 SGHVS and CDR2 FQNEAQ. The CDR3 is CASSLGDLEAFF. The CDR3 DNA reads TGTGCCAGCAGCTTGGGGGACCTTGAAGCTTTCTTT.

In regard to this clone: A junction end diverges from the germline sequence, so it may reflect a read error. The V call is TRBV7-2, the J call TRBJ2-7; 8 bases fit TRBD2. Germline-derived CDR1 and CDR2 are SGHTA and FQGNSA. The CDR3 is 16 amino acids. The CDR3: CASSLATSGGGYEQYF. The CDR3 DNA reads TGTGCCAGCAGCCTAGCCACCAGCGGGGGTGGTTACGAGCAGTACTTC.

J is TRBJ2-3 and V is TRBV9; TRBD2 might be the D (6 bases). There are 16 residues in the CDR3. CDR1 is SGDLS and CDR2 is YYNGEE in the germline V gene. Trimming shortened V by 3 bases and J by 1 base, and 15 bases separated the two germline ends. The CDR3 DNA reads as TGTGCCAGCAGCGGCCGAGAGGGGACTCGCACAGATACGCAGTATTTT. Residues: CASSGREGTRTDTQYF.

The V and J genes are TRBV10-2 and TRBJ2-4, with D perhaps TRBD1 or TRBD2 (5 bases each). Germline values: CDR1 WSHSY, CDR2 SAAADI. V gave up 2 bases and J gave up 8 bases, with 16 bases separating them. This CDR3 has 15 amino acids. The CDR3 sequence is CASSEGPREGDIQYF. CDR3 sequence (DNA): TGCGCCAGCAGTGAGGGTCCGAGGGAAGGGGACATTCAGTACTTC.

V usage is TRBV7-6 and J usage is TRBJ2-7, with D possibly being TRBD2 (6 bases). The CDR3 extends over 15 amino acids. CDR1 and CDR2 (germline): SGHVS, FNYEAQ. Trimming removed 1 base at V and 0 bases at J, with 10 bases between. The CDR3 spells CASSLGDGGSYEQYF. CDR3 bases: TGTGCCAGCAGCTTAGGGGACGGGGGCTCCTACGAGCAGTACTTC.

This chain connects TRBV7-9 to TRBJ2-2; tentative D call: TRBD1 (6 bases). The V end lost 6 bases, the J end lost 0 bases, and 20 bases lay between the germline ends. The CDR3 spans 18 residues. Germline V CDR1 and CDR2: SEHNR, FQNEAQ (reference sequence). The CDR3, as DNA: TGTGCCAGCAGTACGAGGGGAAGGGGGAATCCGAACACCGGGGAGCTGTTTTTT. It is translated as CASSTRGRGNPNTGELFF.